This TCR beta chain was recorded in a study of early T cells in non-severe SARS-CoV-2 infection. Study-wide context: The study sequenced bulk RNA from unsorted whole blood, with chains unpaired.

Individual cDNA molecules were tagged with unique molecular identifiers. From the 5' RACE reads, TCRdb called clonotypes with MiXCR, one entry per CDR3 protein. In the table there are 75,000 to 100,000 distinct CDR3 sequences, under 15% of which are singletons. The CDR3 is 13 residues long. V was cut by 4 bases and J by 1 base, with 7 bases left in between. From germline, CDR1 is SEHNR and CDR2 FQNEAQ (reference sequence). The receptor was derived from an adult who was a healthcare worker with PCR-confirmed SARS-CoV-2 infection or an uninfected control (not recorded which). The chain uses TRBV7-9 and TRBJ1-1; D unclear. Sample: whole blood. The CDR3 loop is CASSYTANTEAFF. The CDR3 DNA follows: TGTGCCAGCAGCTATACAGCGAACACTGAAGCTTTCTTT.